This TCR beta chain was recovered during a study of shared clonotypes between healthy human individuals. The naive CD8 subset, CD45RO-negative cells positively selected for CCR7, excluded terminally differentiated effector memory CD45RA+ cells. CDR1 and CDR2 from the germline V gene are MDHEN and SYDVKM. This CDR3 has 14 amino acids. The V gene end was trimmed by 4 bases and the J gene end by 7 bases; junction bases not matched to a gene: 7. Repertoires were generated with immunoSEQ multiplex PCR, while TCRdb's copy carries only in-frame clones and drops some. Here the sample spans around 620,000 clones, 85% to 95% being singletons.

The origin of this receptor is a woman aged 30 to 39 in good health. The rearrangement links TRBV28 to TRBJ2-5; 9 nucleotides align to TRBD2. Sequencing input: naive CD8+ T cells sorted from blood. CDR3 sequence reads: CASSSRTSVGTQYF. For the CDR3, the DNA is TGTGCCAGCAGTTCCCGGACTAGCGTGGGGACCCAGTACTTC.